The 32 T cell receptor beta chains below were found in one sample sequenced in a study of CD8+ T cells in alopecia areata (dated by TCRdb to between 2017 and 2018). The method behind the library was the immunoSEQ multiplex PCR assay. To provide template for TCR sequencing, every sample had RNA extracted and reverse transcribed into cDNA. TCRdb took this table from immuneACCESS and kept in-frame rearrangements with V and J called. Such tables lack part of the clones; where checked against another copy, unresolved V genes explain under half of the gap, and the rest is unexplained. A total of more than 150,000 clones appear in this sample, under 60% of them only once. Roughly a fifth of the sample is in the top ten clones. The time point label on this specimen signifies: baseline before oral tofacitinib. The source material was CD8+ T cells sorted from blood, sampled at week 0. These receptors were taken from a human donor with alopecia areata.

The chain combines TRBV27 with TRBJ2-5; D is ambiguous. Germline V gives CDR1 MNHEY, CDR2 SMNVEV (reference sequence). V shed 5 bases and J shed 4 bases, with 14 bases lying between them. This CDR3 has 14 residues. The DNA for the CDR3 is TGTGCCAGCAGTCTTGGCCCCTTTGGAGAGACCCAGTACTTC. It yields the protein CASSLGPFGETQYF.

This chain connects TRBV5-6 to TRBJ2-7; no clear D. The length of the CDR3 is 13 residues. Germline V gives CDR1 SGHDT, CDR2 YYEEEE. Trimming removed 6 bases from V and 6 bases from J, with 16 bases in between. This CDR3 is CASTISTTVEQYF. In nucleotides, the CDR3 is TGTGCCAGCACTATCTCCACAACGGTCGAGCAGTACTTC.

The V call is TRBV14, the J call TRBJ1-1; D is uncertain. V gave up 4 bases and J gave up 1 base, with 7 bases separating them. Germline CDR1 is SGHDN and CDR2 is FVKESK. The CDR3 extends over 13 amino acids. The DNA of the CDR3 is TGTGCCAGCAGCCGACCGGCGAACACTGAAGCTTTCTTT. Protein product: CASSRPANTEAFF.

This clone appeared a single time. The genes are TRBV30 and TRBJ2-3, with D tentatively TRBD1 (5 bases). Germline-derived CDR1 and CDR2 are GTSNPN and SVGIG (reference sequence). The CDR3 has 14 residues. Deletions cut 0 bases from V and 5 bases from J, with 12 bases between. The CDR3 DNA follows: TGTGCCTGGAGTGTTAGCAGGGTAGGAGATACGCAGTATTTT. Encoded protein: CAWSVSRVGDTQYF. The full variable domain, completed using reference TRBV30 and TRBJ2-3, is SQTIHQWPATLVQPVGSPLSLECTVEGTSNPNLYWYRQAAGRGLQLLFYSVGIGQISSEVPQNLSASRPQDRQFILSSKKLLLSDSGFYLCAWSVSRVGDTQYFGPGTRLTVL.

V and J are TRBV7-8 and TRBJ2-5; D not resolved. This CDR3 is 15 amino acids long. Germline loops: CDR1 SGHVS, CDR2 FQNEAQ. V gave up 1 base and J gave up 4 bases, with 13 bases separating them. Written as DNA, the CDR3 is TGTGCCAGCAGCTTAGGCGCTTCCTCGGGAGAGACCCAGTACTTC. It translates to CASSLGASSGETQYF.

This clone was recorded a few times. The chain recombines TRBV12-5 with TRBJ1-4; 9 bases map to TRBD1. Germline V CDR1 and CDR2: LGHNT, FRNRAP. The CDR3 has 16 amino acids. V dropped 2 bases and J dropped 8; count of bases not matched to a gene: 9. CDR3 in DNA: TGTGCTAGTGGTTTGCCCTTGACAGGGGGAGACGAAAAACTGTTTTTT. It specifies CASGLPLTGGDEKLFF.

This clone has a handful of counts. The chain uses TRBV29-1 and TRBJ2-1; 7 bases align to TRBD2. This CDR3 is 14 amino acids long. The trim removed 2 bases at V and 5 bases at J, leaving 6 bases unmatched. Germline V CDR1 and CDR2: SQVTM, ANQGSEA. Here the CDR3 reads CSVEPSGPHNEQFF. CDR3 coding DNA: TGCAGCGTTGAACCTAGCGGTCCCCACAATGAGCAGTTCTTC.

The J gene is TRBJ1-1, the V gene TRBV29-1; a possible D gene is TRBD1 (5 bases). Looked up from germline, CDR1 is SQVTM and CDR2 is ANQGSEA. V gave up 3 bases and J gave up 7 bases, with 15 bases separating them. The CDR3 consists of 13 residues. The CDR3 DNA follows: TGCAGCGTTGACGGGACCCGAGTTGGTGAAGCTTTCTTT. Translated: CSVDGTRVGEAFF.

This clone was observed a few times. V and J are TRBV10-3 and TRBJ2-7; D might be TRBD2 (6 bases). The CDR3 is 14 amino acids. The V and J ends lost 2 bases and 4 bases respectively, with 12 bases between them. The germline gives CDR1 ENHRY, CDR2 SYGVKD. In DNA, the CDR3 is TGTGCCATCAGTGAGGCGGGGCTCGGATACGAGCAGTACTTC. Translation: CAISEAGLGYEQYF.

The gene calls are TRBV10-3 and TRBJ2-1; D ambiguous. Germline V lookup: CDR1 ENHRY, CDR2 SYGVKD. Trimming took 3 bases from V and 6 from J, leaving 3 bases between them. This CDR3 comprises 11 residues. CDR3 sequence: CAISDPNEQFF. For the CDR3, the DNA is TGTGCCATCAGTGATCCCAATGAGCAGTTCTTC.

The chain carries TRBV14 and TRBJ1-1; D not resolved. The CDR3 totals 13 residues. CDR1 is SGHDN and CDR2 is FVKESK in the germline V gene. V dropped 1 base and J dropped 0 bases, with 3 bases sitting between them. CDR3 residues: CASSQGMNTEAFF. Here the CDR3 DNA reads TGTGCCAGCAGCCAAGGAATGAACACTGAAGCTTTCTTT.

This clone was counted only a few times. The CDR3 DNA sequence: TGTGCCAGCAGCGCGGGGGGCTCTCCCTCCTCCTACAATGAGCAGTTCTTC. Protein sequence: CASSAGGSPSSYNEQFF. The chain combines TRBV13 with TRBJ2-1, with 8 bases aligning to TRBD2. This CDR3 contains 17 residues. Germline-derived CDR1 and CDR2 are PRHDT and FYEKMQ (reference sequence). The junction had 9 bases not matched to a gene; V was cut back by 5 bases and J by 0 bases.

The J gene is TRBJ2-7, the V gene TRBV29-1, with D unresolved. CDR3 length: 12 amino acids. The germline gives CDR1 SQVTM, CDR2 ANQGSEA. Deletions cut 0 bases from V and 7 bases from J, with 10 bases between. CDR3 protein: CSVEDLSTEQYF. In DNA form, the CDR3 reads TGCAGCGTTGAAGATCTATCTACAGAGCAGTACTTC.

This clone has ten or more counts. The rearrangement joins TRBV29-1 to TRBJ2-1; TRBD2 matches 11 bases. CDR1 SQVTM and CDR2 ANQGSEA come from the germline V gene. The J segment lost 3 bases and the V segment lost 8 bases, leaving 9 bases of the junction unmatched. CDR3 size: 15 residues. The chain's CDR3 is CSSRAGTSGYNEQFF. The DNA for the CDR3 is TGCAGCTCCCGGGCCGGGACTAGCGGCTACAATGAGCAGTTCTTC.

This chain links TRBV5-6 with TRBJ1-2; D is uncertain. The germline V gene encodes CDR1 SGHDT and CDR2 YYEEEE. The CDR3 sequence is 15 residues long. V shed 4 bases and J shed 2 bases, with 15 bases lying between them. DNA for the CDR3: TGTGCCAGCAGCCAATCACAGAGATCCAACTATGGCTACACCTTC. This gives the protein CASSQSQRSNYGYTF.

The chain combines TRBV7-3 with TRBJ1-1; D remains ambiguous. The CDR3 covers 13 residues. V lost 6 bases and J 4 bases, leaving 12 bases between the germline ends. Germline CDR1 and CDR2: SGHTA and FQGTGA. The CDR3 reads CASRLDAGTEAFF. The DNA for the CDR3 is TGTGCCAGCAGACTGGACGCCGGCACTGAAGCTTTCTTT.

This clone was detected a few times. A much larger clone sits a single nucleotide away, making a read error possible. The rearrangement uses TRBV7-2 and TRBJ2-6; D is undetermined. Looked up from germline, CDR1 is SGHTA and CDR2 is FQGNSA. Trimming pared 5 bases from V and 0 bases from J, leaving 5 bases between. The CDR3 has 14 amino acids. Written as DNA, the CDR3 is TGTGCCAGCAGCCCTCTCTCTGGGGCCAACGTCCTGACTTTC. Translation: CASSPLSGANVLTF. Based on the CDR3 plus reference TRBV7-2 and TRBJ2-6, the full variable domain is GAGVSQSPSNKVTEKGKDVELRCDPISGHTALYWYRQSLGQGLEFLIYFQGNSAPDKSGLPSDRFSAERTGGSVSTLTIQRTQQEDSAVYLCASSPLSGANVLTFGAGSRLTVL.

CDR3 coding DNA: TGTGCCAGCAGCGCCGGGACAGGTTACTACGAGCAGTACTTC. The encoded protein is CASSAGTGYYEQYF. The rearrangement joins TRBV5-6 to TRBJ2-7, with 8 nucleotides matching TRBD1. The CDR3 length is 14 residues. V lost 4 bases to trimming and J lost 3 bases; unmatched junction nucleotides: 6. Per the germline V gene, CDR1 is SGHDT and CDR2 is YYEEEE.

The sample holds a few counts of this clone. This sequence joins TRBV30 and TRBJ2-1, with 8 bases matching TRBD2. The CDR3 runs to 16 residues. The V gene's germline CDR1 is GTSNPN and CDR2 SVGIG (reference sequence). Losses at the gene ends were 4 bases for V and 5 bases for J; bases not matched to a gene: 13. CDR3 region: CAWISGLANSHNEQFF. For the CDR3, the DNA is TGTGCCTGGATCTCTGGACTAGCTAATTCCCACAATGAGCAGTTCTTC. Using reference TRBV30 and TRBJ2-1 for the parts outside the CDR3, the full variable domain is SQTIHQWPATLVQPVGSPLSLECTVEGTSNPNLYWYRQAAGRGLQLLFYSVGIGQISSEVPQNLSASRPQDRQFILSSKKLLLSDSGFYLCAWISGLANSHNEQFFGPGTRLTVL.

The chain recombines TRBV4-3 with TRBJ2-7; TRBD1 matches 8 bases. J lost 1 base, V lost 0 bases, and 2 bases had no gene match. The CDR3 loop spans 15 amino acids. The germline V gene encodes CDR1 LGHNA and CDR2 YSLEER. The DNA of the CDR3 is TGCGCCAGCAGCCAAGATCGGGACAGGTCCTACGAGCAGTACTTC. Amino acids: CASSQDRDRSYEQYF.

This clone was observed a few times. V and J are TRBV12-5 and TRBJ1-1; no clear D. The CDR3 sequence is 18 residues long. The germline V gene encodes CDR1 LGHNT and CDR2 FRNRAP. Trimming took 8 bases from V and 4 from J, leaving 29 bases between them. CDR3 region: CASRTRLGPAEVGTEAFF. Here the CDR3 DNA reads TGTGCTAGTAGGACTAGGCTAGGTCCCGCGGAGGTTGGCACTGAAGCTTTCTTT. Full variable domain (outside the CDR3, taken from reference TRBV12-5 and TRBJ1-1): DARVTQTPRHKVTEMGQEVTMRCQPILGHNTVFWYRQTMMQGLELLAYFRNRAPLDDSGMPKDRFSAEMPDATLATLKIQPSEPRDSAVYFCASRTRLGPAEVGTEAFFGQGTRLTVV.

The chain joins TRBV29-1 to TRBJ2-7, with TRBD1 identical over 8 bases. CDR1 is SQVTM and CDR2 is ANQGSEA in the germline V gene. V gave up 6 bases and J gave up 5 bases; unmatched junction bases: 9. The CDR3 has 13 residues. The CDR3 coding sequence is TGCAGCGTCCTCGGACAGGGAATGGACGAGCAGTACTTC. Its protein product is CSVLGQGMDEQYF.

Points on this clone: Given the absence of the conserved phenylalanine or tryptophan at the CDR3 end, a read error is likely. It is unclear where the CDR3 begins or ends on the DNA, so no DNA is shown, and the CDR3 is as TCRdb lists it. The chain recombines TRBV11-2 with TRBJ2-4; the tabulated D call, TRBD1, remains unverified against the DNA. The CDR3 contains 12 residues when both ends are counted. CDR1 and CDR2 from the germline V gene are SGHAT and FQNNGV. The CDR3 loop reads CASSLDQGQGSS.

This clone was counted only a few times. DNA for the CDR3: TGTGCCAGCAGCCCTGCTCGGGACAGGGGTCTTTCGGGAAACACCATATATTTT. Amino acids: CASSPARDRGLSGNTIYF. V usage is TRBV13 and J usage is TRBJ1-3, with TRBD1 matching 10 bases. Germline lookup yields CDR1 PRHDT and CDR2 FYEKMQ (reference sequence). V was pared by 5 bases and J by 4 bases, with 14 bases of the junction left unmatched. The CDR3 is 18 amino acids.

This clone has a handful of counts. V is TRBV2 and J is TRBJ2-3; 13 nucleotides line up with TRBD2. Unmatched junction bases numbered 7, after V lost 5 bases and J lost 2 bases. This CDR3 is 17 amino acids long. Germline V gene lookup returns CDR1 SNHLY and CDR2 FYNNEI. This chain's CDR3 is CASSKRTSGGLTDTQYF. CDR3 sequence (DNA): TGTGCCAGCAGTAAAAGGACTAGCGGGGGTCTCACAGATACGCAGTATTTT.

V is TRBV30 and J is TRBJ1-1, with D possibly matching TRBD1 (6 bases). CDR1 and CDR2 (germline): GTSNPN, SVGIG (reference sequence). V lost 3 bases and J 3 bases, leaving 11 bases between the germline ends. CDR3 length: 13 residues. The DNA for the CDR3 is TGTGCCTGGAGCAAGGGGGGTGACACTGAAGCTTTCTTT. Translating gives CAWSKGGDTEAFF.

This chain joins TRBV9 and TRBJ1-1; the D gene is possibly TRBD1 (5 bases). The CDR3 spans 14 residues. V gave up 3 bases and J gave up 0 bases, with 9 bases separating them. CDR1 SGDLS and CDR2 YYNGEE come from the germline V gene. This chain's CDR3 is CASSDDSLNTEAFF. CDR3 bases: TGTGCCAGCAGCGACGACAGCTTGAACACTGAAGCTTTCTTT.

Only a few counts were recorded for this clone. This chain joins TRBV4-3 and TRBJ2-7; the D call may be TRBD1 or TRBD2 (5 bases each). Trimming took 1 base from V and 2 from J, leaving 12 bases between them. Germline CDR1 is LGHNA and CDR2 is YSLEER. The CDR3 is 15 residues long. CDR3 in amino acids: CASSQGTTSAYEQYF. The CDR3 DNA follows: TGCGCCAGCAGCCAAGGGACAACTAGTGCCTACGAGCAGTACTTC.

The rearrangement links TRBV5-4 to TRBJ2-7; D might be TRBD1 (6 bases). This CDR3 has 17 residues. V gave up 4 bases and J gave up 2 bases, with 22 bases separating them. Germline assignment: CDR1 SGHNT and CDR2 YYREEE (reference sequence). The CDR3 nucleotides read TGTGCCAGCAGCCCAGGGGTACAGGAACAGGGAACCTACGAGCAGTACTTC. Translating it yields CASSPGVQEQGTYEQYF.

This chain joins TRBV9 and TRBJ1-2; D is undetermined. The CDR3 extends over 11 amino acids. V lost 2 bases, J lost 8 bases, and 7 bases lay in between. Germline V gene lookup returns CDR1 SGDLS and CDR2 YYNGEE. This chain's CDR3 is CASSVPGGYTF. In DNA form, the CDR3 reads TGTGCCAGCAGCGTTCCTGGGGGCTACACCTTC.

The chain links TRBV25-1 to TRBJ2-5, with 8 bases that match TRBD1. Germline V lookup: CDR1 MGHDK, CDR2 SYGVNS. This CDR3 is 15 amino acids long. The V gene end was trimmed by 5 bases and the J gene end by 3 bases; junction bases not matched to a gene: 8. The CDR3 spells CASSTAMDREETQYF. DNA of the CDR3: TGTGCCAGCAGTACTGCCATGGACAGGGAAGAGACCCAGTACTTC.

V gene TRBV7-2 combines with J gene TRBJ1-3, with D unresolved. The CDR3 is made up of 11 amino acids. Trimming stripped 0 bases from V and 9 bases from J, with 3 bases between. Germline V CDR1 and CDR2: SGHTA, FQGNSA. CDR3 DNA: TGTGCCAGCAGCTTAGCGCGCACCATATATTTT. It codes for CASSLARTIYF.